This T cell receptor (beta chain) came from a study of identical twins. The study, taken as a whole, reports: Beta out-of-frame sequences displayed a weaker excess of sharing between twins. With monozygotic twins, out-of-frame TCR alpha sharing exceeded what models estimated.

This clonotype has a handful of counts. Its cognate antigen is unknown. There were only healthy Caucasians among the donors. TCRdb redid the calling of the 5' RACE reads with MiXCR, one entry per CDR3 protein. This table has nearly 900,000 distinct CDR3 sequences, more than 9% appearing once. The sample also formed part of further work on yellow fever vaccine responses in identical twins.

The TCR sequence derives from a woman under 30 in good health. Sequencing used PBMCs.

The CDR3 DNA reads as TGTGCCAGCAGGGGAACTGGACTAGCGAACGAGCAGTACTTC. Protein product: CASRGTGLANEQYF. The chain has TRBV12-3 or TRBV12-4 and TRBJ2-7, with 9 bases aligning to TRBD2. The CDR3 covers 14 residues. Trimming cost V 6 bases and J 5 bases; bases outside gene matches: 8.